One and the same sample provided the 17 T cell receptor beta chains below, sequenced in a study. TCRdb passed the RT-PCR reads through MiXCR, listing each CDR3 protein once. The sample holds more than 600,000 distinct CDR3 sequences, approximately 15% seen once. Material for sequencing was memory CD4+ T cells from blood. Every receptor here comes from a female donor in good health, serving as a healthy control.

This chain uses TRBV4-3 with TRBJ2-5; D is possibly TRBD2 (7 bases). From germline, CDR1 is LGHNA and CDR2 YSLEER. The CDR3 contains 15 residues. Trimming took off 4 bases at V and 2 bases at J, with 14 bases between the two ends. CDR3: CASSLQGGGQETQYF. CDR3 DNA: TGCGCCAGCAGCCTGCAGGGAGGGGGACAAGAGACCCAGTACTTC.

This clonotype was observed a handful of times. The gene calls are TRBV7-9 and TRBJ2-7, with TRBD1 matching over 9 bases. CDR3 length: 16 amino acids. J gave up 3 bases and V 5 bases, and 11 bases lay outside the gene matches. Looked up from germline, CDR1 is SEHNR and CDR2 is FQNEAQ (reference sequence). CDR3 sequence reads: CASSTLSRDRVYEQYF. In DNA, the CDR3 is TGTGCCAGCAGCACATTATCACGGGACAGGGTCTACGAGCAGTACTTC.

This sequence joins TRBV27 and TRBJ2-3; 8 bases align to TRBD1. The V gene end was trimmed by 8 bases and the J gene end by 1 base; junction bases not matched to a gene: 23. Germline CDR1 reads MNHEY; CDR2 reads SMNVEV (reference sequence). The CDR3 has 20 amino acids. CDR3 loop: CASFSPRGRVAWSGTDTQYF. The CDR3 region has the DNA TGTGCCAGCTTCTCCCCCAGGGGGCGCGTAGCATGGTCTGGCACAGATACGCAGTATTTT.

The chain has TRBV20-1 and TRBJ2-5, with a possible D match to TRBD1 (7 bases). Trimming removed 2 bases from V and 5 bases from J, with 15 bases in between. The germline gives CDR1 DFQATT, CDR2 SNEGSKA (reference sequence). The CDR3 has 14 amino acids. The CDR3: CSARSTGAGETQYF. The DNA of the CDR3 is TGCAGTGCTAGAAGTACAGGGGCGGGGGAGACCCAGTACTTC.

This clonotype showed up just a few times. V is TRBV12-3 or TRBV12-4 and J is TRBJ1-3; 7 bases agree with TRBD1. The CDR3 totals 15 residues. V dropped 5 bases and J dropped 3; count of bases not matched to a gene: 7. The CDR3 protein is CASSTRQGYGNTIYF. In nucleotides, the CDR3 is TGTGCCAGCAGTACCCGACAGGGTTATGGAAACACCATATATTTT.

There are a few counts of this clonotype. The chain recombines TRBV10-3 with TRBJ1-6; D unresolved. Trimming pared 4 bases from V and 8 bases from J, leaving 9 bases between. Germline V CDR1 and CDR2: ENHRY, SYGVKD. The CDR3 is made up of 13 amino acids. In nucleotides, the CDR3 is TGTGCCATCAGTGCCGGGATAGATTCACCCCTCCACTTT. This sequence encodes CAISAGIDSPLHF.

The rearrangement links TRBV9 to TRBJ2-7; D gene uncertain. This CDR3 has 13 amino acids. V gave up 4 bases and J gave up 7 bases, with 15 bases separating them. Germline V CDR1 and CDR2: SGDLS, YYNGEE. CDR3 DNA: TGTGCCAGCAGCCCCGCGACGGGTAGGGAGCAGTACTTC. Encoded protein: CASSPATGREQYF.

The chain uses TRBV5-1 and TRBJ1-4; possibly TRBD1 for D (6 bases). Germline CDR1 and CDR2: SGHRS and YFSETQ. V was cut by 4 bases and J by 5 bases, with 12 bases left in between. CDR3 length equals 14 residues. CDR3 protein: CASSMDSVNEKLFF. CDR3 coding DNA: TGCGCCAGCAGCATGGACAGCGTCAATGAAAAACTGTTTTTT.

The CDR3 region is CSAARDIERNEQFF. CDR3 sequence (DNA): TGCAGTGCTGCCCGGGACATCGAGAGGAATGAGCAGTTCTTC. The rearrangement links TRBV20-1 to TRBJ2-1; D is perhaps TRBD1 (6 bases). The CDR3 covers 14 residues. CDR1 DFQATT and CDR2 SNEGSKA come from the germline V gene (reference sequence). V gave up 5 bases and J gave up 7 bases, with 18 bases separating them.

This clonotype was detected a few times. The chain links TRBV12-3 or TRBV12-4 to TRBJ2-7; 8 bases map to TRBD1. The CDR3 runs 15 residues. The V segment lost 1 base and the J segment 3 bases; nucleotides outside the gene matches: 5. CDR3 nucleotide sequence: TGTGCCAGCAGTTTAGGGATCGGGACAGGCTACGAGCAGTACTTC. As protein: CASSLGIGTGYEQYF.

This clonotype has more than one count but fewer than ten. V is TRBV4-1 and J is TRBJ1-2; TRBD1 matches at 9 bases. CDR3 length: 16 residues. The germline CDR1 and CDR2 sequences are MGHRA and YSYEKL. The junction had 14 bases not matched to a gene; V was cut back by 6 bases and J by 6 bases. CDR3 sequence (DNA): TGCGCCAGCAGTTACGAGGGAAGGACAGGGGAACATGGCTACACCTTC. It encodes CASSYEGRTGEHGYTF.

In this sample, this clonotype turned up many times. The CDR3 region has the DNA TGCAGTGCTAGTCCACTTGTCACTGGAGGGGGTTCACCCCTCCACTTT. Residues: CSASPLVTGGGSPLHF. The chain joins TRBV20-1 to TRBJ1-6; possible D gene TRBD1, 6 bases. V was cut by 3 bases and J by 9 bases, with 21 bases left in between. Per the germline V gene, CDR1 is DFQATT and CDR2 is SNEGSKA (reference sequence). This CDR3 is 16 amino acids long.

This clonotype was detected a few times. The genes are TRBV5-1 and TRBJ2-1; 8 positions agree with TRBD1. This CDR3 spans 17 amino acids. V shed 1 base, J shed 7 bases, and the junction held 13 bases outside the gene matches. CDR1 is SGHRS and CDR2 is YFSETQ in the germline V gene. The CDR3 region is CASSLSQGARYLNEQFF. The CDR3 DNA is TGCGCCAGCAGCTTGTCGCAGGGGGCCCGTTATCTGAATGAGCAGTTCTTC.

The sample holds a few counts of this clonotype. This chain links TRBV7-2 with TRBJ2-7, with 8 bases aligning to TRBD1. V lost 3 bases to trimming and J lost 7 bases; unmatched junction nucleotides: 11. The CDR3 has 15 amino acids. Germline assignment: CDR1 SGHTA and CDR2 FQGNSA. The CDR3 reads CASSFGGGQGREQYF. CDR3 DNA: TGTGCCAGCAGCTTTGGTGGCGGACAGGGTCGGGAGCAGTACTTC.

This chain joins TRBV6-2 or TRBV6-3 and TRBJ2-5, with D possibly TRBD1 on 6 matching bases. This CDR3 contains 13 residues. CDR1 and CDR2 (germline): MNHEY, SVGEGT. Trimming removed 7 bases from V and 5 bases from J, with 14 bases in between. The CDR3, as DNA: TGTGCCAGCACGGGACAACCTGGGGAGACCCAGTACTTC. Translated, it gives CASTGQPGETQYF.

This clonotype was recorded many times. The V gene is TRBV7-3, the J gene TRBJ2-2; D unclear. The CDR3 spans 14 residues. Germline V gene sequence: CDR1 SGHTA, CDR2 FQGTGA. Trimming took 5 bases from V and 6 from J, leaving 13 bases between them. The CDR3 bases are TGTGCCAGCAGCCGATCAAGCCCCCCCGGGGAGCTGTTTTTT. Residues: CASSRSSPPGELFF.

V and J are TRBV11-1 and TRBJ2-7; D may match TRBD1 or TRBD2 (5 bases each). In germline, CDR1 is SGHAT, CDR2 FQDESV (reference sequence). Trimming removed 2 bases from V and 6 bases from J, with 11 bases in between. This CDR3 is 13 amino acids long. CDR3 bases: TGTGCCAGCAGCTTACCATCAGGGACCGAGCAGTACTTC. Its translation is CASSLPSGTEQYF.